This record looks at one T cell receptor (beta chain) sequence and its context. The specificity of this receptor is unknown. No base quality information exists; no much larger clone differs at one position. This specimen's time point label, interpreted: cycle 2 day 1 (C2D1) of nivolumab. Relapse after autologous stem cell transplantation had occurred in all trial patients, and cohorts A, B and C were distinguished by prior brentuximab vedotin exposure. A total of 50 to 70 patients with relapsed/refractory classical Hodgkin lymphoma made up the trial cohort, and each patient's best overall response was complete response, partial response or progressive disease. Single-agent nivolumab was administered to trial patients in the multi-cohort phase II CheckMate 205 trial. An independent review committee assessed best overall response using the 2007 International Working Group response criteria. Trial PBMCs were obtained immediately prior to nivolumab initiation (C1D1) and on therapy at cycle 2 day 1 and cycle 4 day 1. Peripheral blood was collected in 8 mL Vacutainer Cell Preparation Tubes, from which PBMCs were isolated by centrifugation and then cryopreserved.

The CDR3, from cysteine to phenylalanine, totals 14 residues. Of the read, only the CDR3 DNA is kept; its 42 bases are in frame from base 1. Between the V and J ends, shortened by 4 bases and 4 bases respectively, the junction contains 13 bases. From a lookup of the germline V gene, CDR1 and CDR2 are SNHLY and FYNNEI. These data originate in a study of PD-1 blockade in classical Hodgkin lymphoma (dated by TCRdb to 2020 to 2022). Context from the whole study: Nivolumab dosing was 3 mg/kg intravenously every 2 weeks, continuing until either disease progression or unacceptable toxicity. The study used CyTOF and TCR beta sequencing to define a peripheral blood immune signature of response to PD-1 blockade in classical Hodgkin lymphoma.

The Qiagen DNeasy kit was used to extract genomic DNA from unsorted PBMCs and from the negatively selected CD4+ and CD8+ fractions. Amplification of TCR beta CDR3 regions was done by immunoSEQ multiplex PCR with primers that anneal to V and J segments. A synthetic immune receptor repertoire was used to minimize amplification bias, and remaining bias was computationally removed after sequencing. As for the original processing: Repertoire diversity was quantified as the Shannon entropy index using custom Python scripts. Unsorted, CD4+ and CD8+ repertoires were analyzed separately, except for combined analyses in which CD4+ and CD8+ sequences were merged in silico. Clonal expansion was defined as a frequency increase of at least 2-fold after treatment compared with C1D1, and clones undetected at baseline were assigned a pseudocount of 0.5. Singleton clones were defined as clones with 0 or 1 copy at C1D1, and non-singleton clones were defined as clones with 2 or more copies. Clones expanded in unsorted samples were assigned a CD4+, CD8+ or unknown annotation through matching of protein sequences in sorted samples from the same patient. Wilcoxon tests on paired samples were used to test diversity changes from C1D1 to C4D1. What TCRdb holds here is the immuneACCESS table cut down to in-frame rearrangements. Part of the clones is not present; checked against another copy, under half of the missing clones reflect an unresolved V gene, and the others are unexplained. From that table come the V and J calls and clone size; the DNA was used to work out D and trimming. The sample has approximately 150,000 clones on record, 78% of them singletons. The ten biggest clones cover about 9.3% of the sample.

The full study reports these points: Baseline TCR diversity was reported as lower in newly diagnosed patients than in healthy donors, and lower still in relapsed/refractory patients. The study was restricted to a single clinical trial cohort, and the causes of repertoire differences, possibly disease activity or prior therapy, were left undefined. Diversity was lower in patients who began nivolumab less than 1 year after ASCT, so these patients were left out of later analyses to avoid confounding by immune reconstitution. A significant rise by C4D1 was seen in CD4+ but not CD8+ TCR diversity (p=0.0027 vs p=0.16), with the rise being most apparent in complete responders (p=0.02). Baseline diversity similar to that of newly diagnosed patients was observed in trial patients achieving complete response, whereas significantly lower diversity was observed in partial responders and progressors.

Sample: peripheral blood mononuclear cells (PBMCs), taken before the second cycle of nivolumab. The TCR was taken from a human donor with classical Hodgkin lymphoma. The V and J segments used are TRBV2 and TRBJ1-1; the D region possibly corresponds to TRBD1 (5 bases align). The DNA reads TGTGCCAGCAGTGTGGGAGGGGCAGGCACTGAAGCTTTCTTT. This codes for CASSVGGAGTEAFF.